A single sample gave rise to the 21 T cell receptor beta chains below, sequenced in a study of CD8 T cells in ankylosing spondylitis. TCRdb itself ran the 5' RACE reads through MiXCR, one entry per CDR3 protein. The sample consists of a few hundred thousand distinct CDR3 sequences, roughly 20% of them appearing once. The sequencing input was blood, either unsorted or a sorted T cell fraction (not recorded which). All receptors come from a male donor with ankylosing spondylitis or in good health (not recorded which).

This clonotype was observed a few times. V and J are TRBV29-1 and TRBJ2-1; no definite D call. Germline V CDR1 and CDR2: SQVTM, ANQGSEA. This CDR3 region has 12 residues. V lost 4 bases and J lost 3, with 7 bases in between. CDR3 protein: CSVAGFYNEQFF. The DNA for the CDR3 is TGCAGCGTTGCGGGCTTCTACAATGAGCAGTTCTTC.

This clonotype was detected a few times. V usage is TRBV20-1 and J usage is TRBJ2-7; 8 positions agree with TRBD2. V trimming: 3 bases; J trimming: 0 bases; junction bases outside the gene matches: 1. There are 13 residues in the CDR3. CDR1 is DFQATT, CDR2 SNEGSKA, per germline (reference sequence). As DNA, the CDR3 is TGCAGTGCTAGCGGGACTAGCTCCTACGAGCAGTACGTC. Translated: CSASGTSSYEQYV.

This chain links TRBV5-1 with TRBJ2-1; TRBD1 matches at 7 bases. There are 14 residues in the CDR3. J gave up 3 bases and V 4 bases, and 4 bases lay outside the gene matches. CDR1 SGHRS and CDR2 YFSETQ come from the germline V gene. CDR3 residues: CASSLGQDYNEQFF. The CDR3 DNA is TGCGCCAGCAGCCTCGGACAGGACTACAATGAGCAGTTCTTC.

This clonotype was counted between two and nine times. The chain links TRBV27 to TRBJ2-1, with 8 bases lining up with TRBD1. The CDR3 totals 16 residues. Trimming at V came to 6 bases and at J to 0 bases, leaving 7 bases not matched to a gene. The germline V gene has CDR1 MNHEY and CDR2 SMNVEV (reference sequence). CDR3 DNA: TGTGCCAGCAGGGACAGGGTAACGGCCTCCTACAATGAGCAGTTCTTC. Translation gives CASRDRVTASYNEQFF.

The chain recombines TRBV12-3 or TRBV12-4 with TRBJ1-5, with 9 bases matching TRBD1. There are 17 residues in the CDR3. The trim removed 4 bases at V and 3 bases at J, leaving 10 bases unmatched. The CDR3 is CASSYWGTGRVNQPQHF. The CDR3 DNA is TGTGCCAGCAGTTATTGGGGGACAGGGAGGGTCAATCAGCCCCAGCATTTT.

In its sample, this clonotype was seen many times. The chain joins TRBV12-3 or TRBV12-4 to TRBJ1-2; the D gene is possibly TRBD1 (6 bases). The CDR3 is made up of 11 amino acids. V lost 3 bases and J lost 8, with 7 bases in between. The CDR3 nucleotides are TGTGCCAGCAGTTTTGGGGGCGGCTACACCTTC. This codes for CASSFGGGYTF.

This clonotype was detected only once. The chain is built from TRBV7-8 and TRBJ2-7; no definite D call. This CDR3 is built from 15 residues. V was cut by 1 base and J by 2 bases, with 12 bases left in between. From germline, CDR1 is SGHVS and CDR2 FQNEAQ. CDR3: CASSLGPDFTYEQYV. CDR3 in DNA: TGTGCCAGCAGCTTAGGACCCGATTTCACCTACGAGCAGTACGTC.

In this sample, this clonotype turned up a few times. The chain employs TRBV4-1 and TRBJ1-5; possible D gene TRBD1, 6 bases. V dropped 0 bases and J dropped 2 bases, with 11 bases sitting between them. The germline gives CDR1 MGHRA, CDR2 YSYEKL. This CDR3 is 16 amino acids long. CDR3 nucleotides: TGCGCCAGCAGCCAAGAAGGCAGGGGTGGCAATCAGCCCCAGCATTTT. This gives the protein CASSQEGRGGNQPQHF.

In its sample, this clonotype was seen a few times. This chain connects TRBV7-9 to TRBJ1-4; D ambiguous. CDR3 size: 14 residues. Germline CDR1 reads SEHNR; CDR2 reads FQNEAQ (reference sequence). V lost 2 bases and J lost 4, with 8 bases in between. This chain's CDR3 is CASSLMGGNEKLFF. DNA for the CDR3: TGTGCCAGCAGCTTAATGGGTGGTAATGAAAAACTGTTTTTT.

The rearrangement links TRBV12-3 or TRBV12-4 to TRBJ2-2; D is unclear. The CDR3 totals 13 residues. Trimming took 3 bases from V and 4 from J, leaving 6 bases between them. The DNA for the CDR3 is TGTGCCAGCAGTTTGCATGGCACCGGGGAGCTGTTTTTT. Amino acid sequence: CASSLHGTGELFF.

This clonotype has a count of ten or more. CDR3 bases: TGTGCCAGCAGTTTAGCGCAGGCAGGGGCCGACTATGGCTACACCTTC. This gives the protein CASSLAQAGADYGYTF. The V call is TRBV12-3 or TRBV12-4, the J call TRBJ1-2, with D perhaps matching TRBD1 (6 bases). The V end lost 0 bases, the J end lost 3 bases, and 14 bases lay between the germline ends. The CDR3 length is 16 residues.

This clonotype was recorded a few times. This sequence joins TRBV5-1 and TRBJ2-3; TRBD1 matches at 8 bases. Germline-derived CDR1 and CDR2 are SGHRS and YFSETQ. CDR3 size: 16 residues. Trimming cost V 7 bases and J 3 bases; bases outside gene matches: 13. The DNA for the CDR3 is TGCGCCAGCGCCACCCTAAGACAGGGGCGTACAGATACGCAGTATTTT. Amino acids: CASATLRQGRTDTQYF.

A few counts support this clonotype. CDR3 amino acids: CASSFDTNYGYTF. The CDR3 DNA reads TGCGCCAGCAGCTTTGACACTAACTATGGCTACACCTTC. The gene calls are TRBV5-1 and TRBJ1-2, with D uncertain. V was pared by 2 bases and J by 0 bases, with 5 bases between. Looked up from germline, CDR1 is SGHRS and CDR2 is YFSETQ. CDR3 length equals 13 residues.

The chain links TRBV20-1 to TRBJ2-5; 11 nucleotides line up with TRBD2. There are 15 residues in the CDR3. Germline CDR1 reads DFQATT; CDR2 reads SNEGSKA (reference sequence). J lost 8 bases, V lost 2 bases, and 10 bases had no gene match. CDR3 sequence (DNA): TGCAGTGCTAGACCCCCGGGGACTAGCGGACCCACCCAGTACTTC. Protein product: CSARPPGTSGPTQYF.

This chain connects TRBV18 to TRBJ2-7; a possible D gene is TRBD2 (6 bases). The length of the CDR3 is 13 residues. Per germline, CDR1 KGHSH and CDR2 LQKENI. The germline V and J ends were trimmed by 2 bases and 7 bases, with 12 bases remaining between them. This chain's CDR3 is CASSPLRGEEQYV. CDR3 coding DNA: TGTGCCAGCTCACCATTGCGGGGAGAAGAGCAGTACGTC.

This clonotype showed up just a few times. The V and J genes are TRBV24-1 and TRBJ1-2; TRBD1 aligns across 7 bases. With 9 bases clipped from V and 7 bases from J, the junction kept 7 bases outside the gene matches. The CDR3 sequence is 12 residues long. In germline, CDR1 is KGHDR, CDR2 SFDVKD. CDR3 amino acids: CATGTGVSGYTF. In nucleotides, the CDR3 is TGTGCCACCGGAACAGGGGTCTCTGGCTACACCTTC.

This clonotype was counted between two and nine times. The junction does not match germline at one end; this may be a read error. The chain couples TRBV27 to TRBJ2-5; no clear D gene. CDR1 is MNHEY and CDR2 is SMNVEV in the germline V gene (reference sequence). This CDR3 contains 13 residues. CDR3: CANSFRPQETQYF. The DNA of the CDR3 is TGTGCCAACAGTTTCCGGCCCCAAGAGACCCAGTACTTC.

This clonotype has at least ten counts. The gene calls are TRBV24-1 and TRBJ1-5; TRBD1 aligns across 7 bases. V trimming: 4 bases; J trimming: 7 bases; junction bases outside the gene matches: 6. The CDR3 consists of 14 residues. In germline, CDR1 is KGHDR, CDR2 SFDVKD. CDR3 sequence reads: CATSEGQASQPQHF. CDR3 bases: TGTGCCACCAGTGAAGGACAGGCCAGCCAGCCCCAGCATTTT.

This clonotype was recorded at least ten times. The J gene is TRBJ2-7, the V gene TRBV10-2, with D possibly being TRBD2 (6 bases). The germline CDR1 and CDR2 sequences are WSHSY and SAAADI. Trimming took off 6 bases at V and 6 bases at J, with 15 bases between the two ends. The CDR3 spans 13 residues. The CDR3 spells CASSGGVLFEQYV. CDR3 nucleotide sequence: TGCGCCAGCAGCGGGGGAGTCCTCTTCGAGCAGTACGTC.

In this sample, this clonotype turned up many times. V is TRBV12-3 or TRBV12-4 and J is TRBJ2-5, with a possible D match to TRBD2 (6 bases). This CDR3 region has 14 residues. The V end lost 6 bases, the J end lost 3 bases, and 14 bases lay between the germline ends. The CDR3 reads CASSLGTGEETQYF. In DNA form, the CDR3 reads TGTGCCAGCAGCCTCGGGACGGGGGAAGAGACCCAGTACTTC.

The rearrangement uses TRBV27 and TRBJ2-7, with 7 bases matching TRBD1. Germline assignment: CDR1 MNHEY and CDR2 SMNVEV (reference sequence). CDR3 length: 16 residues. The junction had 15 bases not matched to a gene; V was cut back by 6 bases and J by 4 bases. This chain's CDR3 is CASRGYDDREGYEQYV. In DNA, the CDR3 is TGTGCCAGCAGAGGGTACGATGACAGGGAAGGATACGAGCAGTACGTC.